The 16 T cell receptor beta chains below were found in one sample sequenced in a study of glioma-infiltrating T cells after dendritic cell vaccination. This table comes from immunoSEQ multiplex PCR, and its TCRdb copy is limited to in-frame clones, with some not included. The table lists about 87,000 clones, 80% to 85% of them singletons. Time point indicated: after dendritic cell vaccination, including at tumor progression/relapse. Sequenced material: blood, taken after dendritic cell vaccination. These receptor sequences come from a human donor with glioblastoma.

The sample holds many counts of this clone. The chain recombines TRBV4-1 with TRBJ1-2; D perhaps matches TRBD1 (5 bases). The CDR3 spans 14 residues. V lost 4 bases and J 5 bases, leaving 14 bases between the germline ends. Germline loops: CDR1 MGHRA, CDR2 YSYEKL. The CDR3 sequence: CASSRRDGGYGYTF. As DNA, the CDR3 is TGCGCCAGCAGCCGGCGGGACGGAGGTTATGGCTACACCTTC.

The V and J genes are TRBV30 and TRBJ1-1, with TRBD1 as a possible D gene (6 bases). With 6 bases removed from V and 2 bases from J, the gap between germline ends came to 13 bases. Germline CDR1 reads GTSNPN; CDR2 reads SVGIG (reference sequence). The CDR3 length is 13 residues. CDR3 protein: CACPGDPNTEAFF. The CDR3 nucleotides are TGTGCCTGCCCAGGGGACCCAAACACTGAAGCTTTCTTT.

The V gene is TRBV5-4, the J gene TRBJ1-1; D gene uncertain. Per the germline V gene, CDR1 is SGHNT and CDR2 is YYREEE (reference sequence). Trimming removed 0 bases from V and 3 bases from J, with 9 bases in between. The CDR3 runs to 14 residues. The CDR3 nucleotides are TGTGCCAGCAGCTTGGAATCTCAGGACACTGAAGCTTTCTTT. This codes for CASSLESQDTEAFF.

J is TRBJ1-2 and V is TRBV10-3; unclear D gene. Germline V gene lookup returns CDR1 ENHRY and CDR2 SYGVKD. This CDR3 contains 13 residues. V was pared by 2 bases and J by 5 bases, with 9 bases between. The CDR3 loop is CAISELQRYGYTF. The CDR3 region has the DNA TGTGCCATCAGTGAGCTGCAGCGGTATGGCTACACCTTC.

V and J are TRBV15 and TRBJ1-5; D may be TRBD1 (6 bases). The V end was cut by 3 bases, the J end by 5 bases, with 11 bases between. The CDR3 runs to 14 residues. Germline lookup yields CDR1 LNHNV and CDR2 YYDKDF (reference sequence). The CDR3 sequence is CATSSPRTDQPQHF. The CDR3 DNA reads as TGTGCCACCAGCAGCCCTCGGACAGATCAGCCCCAGCATTTT.

In its sample, this clone was seen once. The rearrangement uses TRBV7-9 and TRBJ1-4; tentative D call: TRBD1 (6 bases). There are 16 residues in the CDR3. Germline V gives CDR1 SEHNR, CDR2 FQNEAQ (reference sequence). Deletions cut 1 base from V and 3 bases from J, with 12 bases between. CDR3 bases: TGTGCCAGCAGCTTAGGGACAGAGTCAGCTAATGAAAAACTGTTTTTT. This sequence encodes CASSLGTESANEKLFF.

The chain carries TRBV6-4 and TRBJ1-2; 9 bases fit TRBD1. This CDR3 is built from 16 residues. V gave up 7 bases and J gave up 3 bases; unmatched junction bases: 12. Germline CDR1 and CDR2: MRHNA and SNTAGT. The CDR3 sequence: CASTLYGDREHYGYTF. The CDR3 region has the DNA TGTGCCAGCACCCTATATGGGGACAGGGAACACTATGGCTACACCTTC.

This clone is classed as medium-sized. This sequence joins TRBV7-2 and TRBJ1-4; D is unclear. V shed 5 bases and J shed 5 bases, with 15 bases lying between them. Looked up from germline, CDR1 is SGHTA and CDR2 is FQGNSA. This CDR3 contains 15 residues. The CDR3 DNA follows: TGTGCCAGCAGCGGATTGGAGGGAAGAAATGAAAAACTGTTTTTT. Protein sequence: CASSGLEGRNEKLFF.

The CDR3 region is CASSLNRVGETQYF. The CDR3 nucleotides read TGTGCCAGCAGCCTAAACAGGGTTGGGGAGACCCAGTACTTC. This chain connects TRBV5-4 to TRBJ2-5; tentatively, D is TRBD1 (6 bases). The germline V and J ends were trimmed by 4 bases and 5 bases, with 15 bases remaining between them. The germline CDR1 and CDR2 sequences are SGHNT and YYREEE (reference sequence). There are 14 residues in the CDR3.

The chain employs TRBV19 and TRBJ2-2; unclear D gene. The CDR3 spans 16 residues. Germline loops: CDR1 LNHDA, CDR2 SQIVND (reference sequence). V lost 5 bases and J 0 bases, leaving 13 bases between the germline ends. In DNA, the CDR3 is TGTGCCAGTAGTCCCCTACAACAGCCGAACACCGGGGAGCTGTTTTTT. It yields the protein CASSPLQQPNTGELFF.

The J gene is TRBJ1-6, the V gene TRBV5-8, with D perhaps matching TRBD1 (6 bases). V was cut by 5 bases and J by 5 bases, with 17 bases left in between. The germline V gene encodes CDR1 SGHTS and CDR2 YDEGEE. The length of the CDR3 is 16 residues. CDR3 region: CASRPNRASNNSPLHF. Written as DNA, the CDR3 is TGTGCCAGCAGACCAAACAGGGCCAGCAATAATTCACCCCTCCACTTT.

The gene calls are TRBV7-9 and TRBJ2-5; 7 bases fit TRBD2. The CDR3 sequence is 17 residues long. Trimming cost V 11 bases and J 0 bases; bases outside gene matches: 18. The germline CDR1 and CDR2 sequences are SEHNR and FQNEAQ (reference sequence). DNA for the CDR3: TGTGCCTCTCTAGCGGTTGGGGCCCCAGGGTACCAAGAGACCCAGTACTTC. The encoded protein is CASLAVGAPGYQETQYF.

V gene TRBV7-9 combines with J gene TRBJ2-1; D perhaps matches TRBD1 (6 bases). The CDR3 has 16 residues. V was clipped by 5 bases and J by 2 bases, with 16 bases between them. Germline CDR1 and CDR2: SEHNR and FQNEAQ (reference sequence). The CDR3 protein is CASSPSLGATYNEQFF. The CDR3 bases are TGTGCCAGCAGCCCCTCGTTGGGGGCGACCTACAATGAGCAGTTCTTC.

The chain has TRBV6-5 and TRBJ1-2, with 7 bases identical to TRBD1. The CDR3 loop spans 13 amino acids. J was trimmed by 7 bases and V by 6 bases; bases with no gene match: 8. Germline V gene data show CDR1 as MNHEY and CDR2 as SVGAGI. The CDR3 coding sequence is TGTGCCAGCAGGACTGACAGGGCAGGTGGCTACACCTTC. Its translation is CASRTDRAGGYTF.

The chain carries TRBV9 and TRBJ1-1, with D possibly TRBD1 on 5 matching bases. Trimming removed 0 bases from V and 0 bases from J, with 6 bases in between. Germline V gene data show CDR1 as SGDLS and CDR2 as YYNGEE. There are 14 residues in the CDR3. The CDR3 sequence is CASSVGGVNTEAFF. The CDR3 nucleotides are TGTGCCAGCAGCGTAGGGGGGGTGAACACTGAAGCTTTCTTT.

This rearrangement joins TRBV19 to TRBJ1-1; 7 bases align to TRBD1. The CDR3 loop spans 12 amino acids. The germline CDR1 and CDR2 sequences are LNHDA and SQIVND (reference sequence). J was trimmed by 6 bases and V by 7 bases; bases with no gene match: 5. CDR3 DNA sequence: TGTGCCAGTAACGAGGGGGCCTCTGAAGCTTTCTTT. This sequence encodes CASNEGASEAFF.